This T cell receptor beta chain was sequenced in a study of read filtering for tumor transcriptome and immune sequencing. Study-wide background: Mean patient age was about 66 years, range roughly 40 to 80; 17 male, some 15 female. TCR-mapped reads were about 4 to 11 million with IR-seq versus about 85 to 1,300 with RNA-seq. By R-ISS, stages I, II and III held roughly 8, 16 and 7 patients.

This clonotype has at least ten counts. The antigen remains unidentified. The library was built from roughly 400 ng RNA with molecular barcoded adaptors for alpha/delta and beta/gamma chains. TCRdb processed the reads anew with MiXCR; each CDR3 protein has one entry. The top ten hold roughly a sixth of the sample, which has 62,000 or so distinct CDR3 sequences, under 25% seen once. The CDR3 is 15 amino acids. The V gene's germline CDR1 is MDHEN and CDR2 SYDVKM. Germline trimming cut 5 bases from V and 1 base from J; bases unmatched to any gene: 2. The study's findings and limits: Correlation between methods rose after single-read clonotypes were removed.

The sequencing input was a population of CD138-negative cells sorted from bone marrow. The chain combines TRBV28 with TRBJ2-5, with 12 bases identical to TRBD2. The TCR was taken from a donor aged 40 or older with multiple myeloma. DNA for the CDR3: TGTGCCAGCAGTGGACTAGCGGGGTTCCAAGAGACCCAGTACTTC. Amino acid sequence: CASSGLAGFQETQYF.